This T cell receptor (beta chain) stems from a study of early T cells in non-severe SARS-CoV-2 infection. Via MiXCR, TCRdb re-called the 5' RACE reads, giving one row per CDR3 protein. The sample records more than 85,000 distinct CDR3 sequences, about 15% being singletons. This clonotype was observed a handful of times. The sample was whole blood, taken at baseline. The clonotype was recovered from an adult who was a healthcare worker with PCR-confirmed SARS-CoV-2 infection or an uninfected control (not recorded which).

DNA for the CDR3: TGTGCCAGCAGCTTGGTACCCGGCAGTGGCGAGCAGTACTTC. Amino acid sequence: CASSLVPGSGEQYF. The chain recombines TRBV5-6 with TRBJ2-7; D remains ambiguous. Germline V gene sequence: CDR1 SGHDT, CDR2 YYEEEE. This CDR3 comprises 14 residues. The V and J ends lost 0 bases and 6 bases respectively, with 13 bases between them.